This TCR beta chain appears in the sequencing data of a study of T cell changes during pregnancy in multiple sclerosis. As regards this clone: Relative to the germline gene, one junction end is altered; a read error may explain this.

Profiled with immunoSEQ multiplex PCR; TCRdb holds only in-frame clones, not every one. The sample shows 46,000 or so clones, almost 90% of them seen only once. The germline CDR1 and CDR2 sequences are SSHAT and FNYEAQ (reference sequence). This CDR3 has 13 amino acids. V gene TRBV7-7 combines with J gene TRBJ1-1; no clear D. The source material was peripheral blood, sampled in the second trimester of pregnancy. The clonotype originates from a female donor in good health, enrolled as a control in a pregnancy study. The CDR3 reads CASSLARNTEAFF. CDR3 bases: TGTGCTAGCAGCTTAGCCAGGAACACTGAAGCTTTCTTT.